This T cell receptor beta chain is drawn from a study of T cell repertoires and Cas9 in healthy adults (dated by TCRdb to 2017 to 2018). Looking at the study overall: SpCas9-reactive T cells were characterized for multi-effector potency, cytotoxicity and lineage determination within the CD4 and CD8 compartments. Preexisting T cell immunity against the Streptococcus pyogenes Cas9 nuclease (SpCas9) used in CRISPR gene editing was examined in the study.

What the study reported, not specific to this receptor: In vitro, SpCas9-reactive regulatory T cells were reported to reduce the proliferation and function of SpCas9-reactive effector T cells.

Donors were healthy humans. Taken from the germline V gene, the CDR1 and CDR2 loops are SGHTA and FQGNSA. The CDR3 contains 14 residues, cysteine and phenylalanine counted. Just CDR3 DNA is preserved here, 42 bases in frame from base 1. V and J are trimmed by 3 bases and 4 bases, and the gene matches miss 1 base of the junction. Regarding this clone: Its antigen remains undetermined. No much larger clonotype is one base removed from it; base qualities were not supplied.

Library preparation employed the immunoSEQ multiplex PCR assay. TCRdb took over this immuneACCESS table, retaining in-frame rearrangements with V and J assigned. Such tables are incomplete; in checked studies, under half of the missing clones stem from an unresolved V gene, and the remainder is unexplained. The sample table holds tens of thousands of clones, of which approximately 90% were seen once. About 0.87% of the sample comes from the top ten. Specimen: CD4+ effector T cells (CD127+, CD25-, CD137-, CD154-) from PBMCs; culture status not recorded. The rearrangement joined TRBV7-2 to TRBJ2-2; TRBD2 lines up with 8 middle nucleotides. The TCR comes from a human donor in good health. The CDR3 protein is CASSLGLVTGELFF. The DNA sequence is TGTGCCAGCAGCTTGGGACTAGTCACCGGGGAGCTGTTTTTT.